This T cell receptor beta chain was sequenced in a study of T cells in Graves' hyperthyroidism and ophthalmopathy. General study results and limits: Most clonotypes expanded in the thyroid (above 0.001) were also present in blood.

RNA transcripts were the template for amplifying TCR beta CDR3 regions. First-round RT-PCR of the TCR CDR3 relied on the HTBI primer set. TCRdb reprocessed the multiplex PCR reads with MiXCR, giving one entry per CDR3 protein. The sample consists of about 570,000 distinct CDR3 sequences, under 60% of them appearing once. This clonotype turned up a few times. The antigen is undetermined. Trimming removed 7 bases from V and 6 bases from J; junction bases left unmatched: 11. Per the germline V gene, CDR1 is MDHEN and CDR2 is SYDVKM. This CDR3 is 14 amino acids long. Pregnant or lactating patients were excluded, as were those with uncontrolled infection or other autoimmune disease. The study based diagnoses on clinical symptoms, serum thyroxine and TRAb, thyroid ultrasound and orbital computed tomography.

Material for sequencing was peripheral blood or thyroid tissue (not recorded which). The receptor was isolated from an adult woman with Graves' disease, either hyperthyroidism or ophthalmopathy (not recorded which). V gene TRBV28 combines with J gene TRBJ2-7; 8 nucleotides agree with TRBD1. CDR3 nucleotide sequence: TGTGCCAGCACCCTGGACAGGGTATCTGGCGAGCAGTACTTC. It is translated as CASTLDRVSGEQYF.